The rows below give T cell receptor beta chains drawn from one sample of a study of cytomegalovirus exposure and HLA in healthy donors. TCRdb's table, derived via immunoSEQ multiplex PCR, lists solely in-frame clones and lacks some. Of about 98,000 clones in the sample, around 57% were seen once. The specimen was PBMCs. These receptors came from a human donor in good health. Each CDR3 is given with its conserved first and last residue. The D gene is left open where the match is weak. Size is omitted from some rows. Given values are once, few, many or a class for expanded clones.

cdr3_aa	cdr3_nt	v_call	d_call	clone_size	cdr3_length	j_call
CASSMVAGVGYNEQFF	TGTGCCAGTAGTATGGTAGCGGGAGTCGGTTACAATGAGCAGTTCTTC	TRBV19	TRBD2	NA	16	TRBJ2-1
CASSQHGQINTGELFF	TGCGCCAGCAGCCAACACGGACAGATAAACACCGGGGAGCTGTTTTTT	TRBV4-1	NA	NA	16	TRBJ2-2
CASSRGTSGSQETQYF	TGTGCCAGCAGCCGCGGGACTAGCGGAAGCCAAGAGACCCAGTACTTC	TRBV5-4	TRBD2	few	16	TRBJ2-5
CAISGTSLQYF	TGTGCCATCAGTGGGACTAGCTTGCAGTACTTC	TRBV10-3	TRBD2	NA	11	TRBJ2-7
CASSQDPVAGAPEQYF	TGTGCCAGCAGCCAAGATCCGGTAGCGGGAGCACCCGAGCAGTACTTC	TRBV4-2	TRBD2	few	16	TRBJ2-7
CATSRTTGTGSYEQYF	TGTGCCACCAGCAGGACCACCGGGACAGGCTCCTACGAGCAGTACTTC	TRBV15	TRBD1	NA	16	TRBJ2-7
CASSSGLNTGELFF	TGTGCCAGCAGTTCAGGGCTGAACACCGGGGAGCTGTTTTTT	TRBV27	NA	NA	14	TRBJ2-2
CASRQGALNTGELFF	TGTGCCAGCAGGCAGGGGGCCTTAAACACCGGGGAGCTGTTTTTT	TRBV28	TRBD1	NA	15	TRBJ2-2
CASSSRTQYF	TGTGCCAGCAGTTCCCGGACCCAGTACTTC	TRBV28	NA	NA	10	TRBJ2-5
CASRNRTRLTYEQYF	TGTGCCAGCAGAAACCGGACTCGACTGACCTACGAGCAGTACTTC	TRBV27	NA	NA	15	TRBJ2-7
CASSQDLAQPQHF	TGCGCCAGCAGCCAAGATTTGGCTCAGCCCCAGCATTTT	TRBV4-1	NA	NA	13	TRBJ1-5
CASRISGSSYEQYF	TGTGCCAGCAGGATTAGCGGGAGCTCCTACGAGCAGTACTTC	TRBV28	TRBD2	NA	14	TRBJ2-7
CASSVAGTGHYEQCF	TGTGCCAGCAGCGTAGCTGGGACAGGGCACTACGAGCAGTGCTTC	TRBV9	TRBD1	NA	15	TRBJ2-7
CASSLSGTAYEQYF	TGTGCCAGCAGTCTTTCGGGGACAGCTTACGAGCAGTACTTC	TRBV6-1	TRBD1	NA	14	TRBJ2-7
CASSQGVTSRETQYF	TGCGCCAGCAGCCAAGGGGTAACTAGCCGGGAGACCCAGTACTTC	TRBV4-1	NA	NA	15	TRBJ2-5
CASSSTGGEQYF	TGTGCCAGCAGTTCGACAGGGGGCGAGCAGTACTTC	TRBV6-6	TRBD1	NA	12	TRBJ2-7
CASSEVYITGWEETQYF	TGTGCCAGCAGTGAAGTTTATATCACGGGGTGGGAAGAGACCCAGTACTTC	TRBV2	NA	NA	17	TRBJ2-5
CASSVDGGRGTQYF	TGTGCCAGCAGCGTAGATGGAGGGAGGGGGACCCAGTACTTC	TRBV9	TRBD2	NA	14	TRBJ2-5
CASSHTSGGYNEQFF	TGTGCCAGCAGCCATACTAGCGGGGGTTACAATGAGCAGTTCTTC	TRBV7-9	TRBD2	once	15	TRBJ2-1
CASSVGDRATNTEAFF	TGTGCCAGCAGCGTAGGAGACAGGGCTACGAACACTGAAGCTTTCTTT	TRBV9	TRBD1	NA	16	TRBJ1-1
CASSLDSGTGGKTQYF	TGTGCCAGCAGCTTGGATTCCGGGACAGGGGGCAAGACCCAGTACTTC	TRBV5-6	TRBD1	NA	16	TRBJ2-5
CASSVGTSGTYEQYF	TGTGCCAGCAGCGTAGGTACTAGCGGAACCTACGAGCAGTACTTC	TRBV9	TRBD2	NA	15	TRBJ2-7
CASRTNPGLAYEQYF	TGTGCCAGCAGGACTAACCCGGGACTAGCTTACGAGCAGTACTTC	TRBV4-2	TRBD2	NA	15	TRBJ2-7
CASSYDRGLGYTF	TGTGCCAGCAGTTATGACAGGGGGCTTGGCTACACCTTC	TRBV6-5	TRBD1	NA	13	TRBJ1-2
CATSRDFLAGVPGELFF	TGTGCCACCAGCAGAGATTTCCTAGCGGGAGTACCCGGGGAGCTGTTTTTT	TRBV15	TRBD2	NA	17	TRBJ2-2
CASSVAAGTSRYEQFF	TGTGCCAGCAGTGTTGCAGCAGGAACTAGCCGCTATGAGCAGTTCTTC	TRBV6-1	NA	NA	16	TRBJ2-1
CASSPTLAEEQFF	TGTGCCAGCAGCCCAACTCTAGCGGAGGAGCAGTTCTTC	TRBV7-9	TRBD2	few	13	TRBJ2-1
CASSILPTGGGGQPQHF	TGTGCCAGTAGTATACTCCCGACAGGGGGAGGGGGTCAGCCCCAGCATTTT	TRBV19	TRBD1	few	17	TRBJ1-5
CASSPPALAGVETQYF	TGTGCCAGCAGCCCCCCTGCCCTAGCGGGCGTGGAGACCCAGTACTTC	TRBV7-8	TRBD2	NA	16	TRBJ2-5
CSVEAPGLNVEDTF	TGCAGCGTTGAAGCCCCGGGACTTAACGTGGAGGACACCTTC	TRBV29-1	NA	NA	14	TRBJ1-2
CASSQGGYNEQFF	TGTGCCAGCAGCCAGGGGGGCTACAATGAGCAGTTCTTC	TRBV16	NA	NA	13	TRBJ2-1
CASSETGNEKLFF	TGCGCCAGCAGTGAGACAGGGAATGAAAAACTGTTTTTT	TRBV10-1	NA	NA	13	TRBJ1-4
CASSQLGGQGPNTDTQYF	TGTGCCAGCAGCCAATTAGGGGGACAGGGGCCGAACACAGATACGCAGTATTTT	TRBV14	TRBD1	NA	18	TRBJ2-3
CASSERAGGLETQYF	TGTGCCAGCAGCGAAAGAGCGGGAGGGCTAGAGACCCAGTACTTC	TRBV6-4	TRBD2	NA	15	TRBJ2-5
CAWTLGLASLGDTQYF	TGTGCCTGGACCCTCGGACTAGCCTCCCTGGGAGATACGCAGTATTTT	TRBV30	TRBD2	NA	16	TRBJ2-3
CASSFTNAGTSGFYEQYF	TGTGCCAGCAGTTTCACAAACGCCGGGACTAGCGGATTCTACGAGCAGTACTTC	TRBV27	TRBD2	NA	18	TRBJ2-7
CASGLSSTDTQYF	TGTGCCAGTGGACTGAGTAGCACAGATACGCAGTATTTT	TRBV19	NA	NA	13	TRBJ2-3
CASLRGGASSYNEQFF	TGTGCCAGCCTTAGAGGCGGGGCGAGCTCCTACAATGAGCAGTTCTTC	TRBV28	NA	NA	16	TRBJ2-1
CATSKGYEQFF	TGTGCCACCAGCAAGGGGTATGAGCAGTTCTTC	TRBV15	NA	NA	11	TRBJ2-1
CASSRGTSGRTDTQYF	TGTGCCAGCAGTCGGGGAACTAGCGGGAGAACAGATACGCAGTATTTT	TRBV2	TRBD2	NA	16	TRBJ2-3
CAWSVGVGSNEQFF	TGTGCCTGGAGTGTAGGGGTAGGCAGCAATGAGCAGTTCTTC	TRBV30	NA	NA	14	TRBJ2-1
CASGQGYNEQFF	TGTGCCAGCGGACAGGGGTACAATGAGCAGTTCTTC	TRBV6-5	TRBD1	NA	12	TRBJ2-1
CASSELRGRGSYNEQFF	TGCGCCAGCAGTGAGCTCCGCGGCAGGGGCTCCTACAATGAGCAGTTCTTC	TRBV10-1	NA	NA	17	TRBJ2-1
CASSAQAGQVSNYGYTF	TGTGCCAGCAGCGCACAAGCCGGACAGGTCTCTAACTATGGCTACACCTTC	TRBV9	TRBD1	NA	17	TRBJ1-2
CASSKPGNTEAFF	TGTGCCAGCAGTAAACCAGGGAACACTGAAGCTTTCTTT	TRBV6-5	NA	NA	13	TRBJ1-1
CASIGTEINTEAFF	TGTGCCAGTATCGGGACAGAAATTAACACTGAAGCTTTCTTT	TRBV19	TRBD1	few	14	TRBJ1-1
CATSRDEQGEGYNEQFF	TGTGCCACCAGCAGAGATGAGCAAGGGGAGGGTTACAATGAGCAGTTCTTC	TRBV15	TRBD2	NA	17	TRBJ2-1
CAWSGSAFYNEQFF	TGTGCCTGGAGTGGTAGCGCCTTCTACAATGAGCAGTTCTTC	TRBV30	NA	NA	14	TRBJ2-1
CAWRELNEKLFF	TGTGCCTGGAGAGAGCTAAATGAAAAACTGTTTTTC	TRBV30	NA	NA	12	TRBJ1-4
CASNRQGNNEQFF	TGCGCCAGCAACCGACAGGGGAACAATGAGCAGTTCTTC	TRBV5-1	TRBD1	few	13	TRBJ2-1